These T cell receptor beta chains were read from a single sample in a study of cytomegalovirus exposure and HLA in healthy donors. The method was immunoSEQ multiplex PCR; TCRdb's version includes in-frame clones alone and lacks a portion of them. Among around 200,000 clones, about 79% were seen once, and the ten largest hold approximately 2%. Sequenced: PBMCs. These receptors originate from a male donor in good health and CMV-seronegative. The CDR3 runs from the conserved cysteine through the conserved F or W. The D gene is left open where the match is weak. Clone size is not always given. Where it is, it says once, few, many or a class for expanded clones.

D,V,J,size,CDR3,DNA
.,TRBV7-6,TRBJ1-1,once,CASSLAPGGAGTEAFF,TGTGCCAGCAGCTTAGCCCCGGGGGGCGCCGGAACTGAAGCTTTCTTT
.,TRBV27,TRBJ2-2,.,CASSFLEGGAGELFF,TGTGCCAGCAGTTTTCTCGAAGGGGGGGCCGGGGAGCTGTTTTTT
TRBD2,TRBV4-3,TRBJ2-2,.,CASSQVSGIVTGELFF,TGCGCCAGCAGCCAAGTCAGCGGGATTGTCACCGGGGAGCTGTTTTTT
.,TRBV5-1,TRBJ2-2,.,CASSPSGVTGELFF,TGCGCCAGCAGCCCGTCAGGGGTCACCGGGGAGCTGTTTTTT
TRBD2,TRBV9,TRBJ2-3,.,CASSPTSGGDTQYF,TGTGCCAGCAGCCCGACTAGCGGGGGAGATACGCAGTATTTT
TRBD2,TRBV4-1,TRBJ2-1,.,CASSQAGGPYNEQFF,TGCGCCAGCAGCCAAGCGGGAGGTCCCTACAATGAGCAGTTCTTC
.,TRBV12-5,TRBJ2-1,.,CASGLVGAGANNEQFF,TGTGCTAGTGGTTTGGTAGGGGCAGGGGCAAACAATGAGCAGTTCTTC
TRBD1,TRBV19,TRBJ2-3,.,CASSPNPGTGRTDTQYF,TGTGCCAGTAGTCCCAACCCCGGGACAGGGAGGACAGATACGCAGTATTTT
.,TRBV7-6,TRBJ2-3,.,CASSLAFLPAGAPDTQYF,TGTGCCAGCAGCTTAGCCTTCCTTCCAGCGGGTGCCCCAGATACGCAGTATTTT
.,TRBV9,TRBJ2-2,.,CASSVELIGTGELFF,TGTGCCAGCAGCGTAGAACTAATAGGCACCGGGGAGCTGTTTTTT
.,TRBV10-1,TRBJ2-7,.,CASSEPHLEGAYEQYF,TGCGCCAGCAGTGAGCCCCATTTGGAGGGGGCTTACGAGCAGTACTTC
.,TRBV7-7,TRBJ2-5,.,CASSLGVAPIQETQYF,TGTGCCAGCAGCTTAGGAGTAGCGCCGATCCAAGAGACCCAGTACTTC
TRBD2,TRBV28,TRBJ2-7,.,CASSFRGGRSHEQYF,TGTGCCAGCAGTTTCCGGGGGGGGCGCAGCCACGAGCAGTACTTC
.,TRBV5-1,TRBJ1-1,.,CASSLVGGRVNTEAFF,TGCGCCAGCAGCCTTGTGGGGGGGCGGGTGAACACTGAAGCTTTCTTT
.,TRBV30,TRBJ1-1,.,CAWSVGPSGWAEAFF,TGTGCCTGGAGTGTAGGCCCCAGCGGGTGGGCTGAAGCTTTCTTT
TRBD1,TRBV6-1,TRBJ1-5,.,CASTRQGRDGQPQHF,TGTGCCAGCACTAGACAGGGGAGGGATGGTCAGCCCCAGCATTTT
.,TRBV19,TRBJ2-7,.,CASSMVRSGEQYF,TGTGCCAGTAGTATGGTCAGGTCCGGTGAGCAGTACTTC
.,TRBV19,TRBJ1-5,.,CASSIGGGDAQPQHF,TGTGCCAGTAGTATAGGTGGCGGGGACGCTCAGCCCCAGCATTTT
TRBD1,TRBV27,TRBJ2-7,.,CASSRPLGRGTGYEQYF,TGTGCCAGCAGTCGCCCATTAGGAAGAGGGACAGGGTACGAGCAGTACTTC
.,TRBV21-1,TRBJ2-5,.,CASSKDRGEETQYF,TGTGCCAGCAGCAAGGACAGGGGCGAAGAGACCCAGTACTTC
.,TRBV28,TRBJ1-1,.,CASSGTPNTEAFF,TGTGCCTCTTCCGGGACACCGAACACTGAAGCTTTCTTT
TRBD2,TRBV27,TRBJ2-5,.,CASKAGGGETQYF,TGTGCCAGCAAGGCGGGGGGAGGGGAGACCCAGTACTTC
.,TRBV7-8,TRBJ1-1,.,CASSPGPTAAGTEAFF,TGTGCCAGCAGCCCCGGCCCGACAGCCGCGGGAACTGAAGCTTTCTTT
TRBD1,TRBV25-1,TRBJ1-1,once,CASSGTQGVNTEAFF,TGTGCCAGCAGTGGCACACAGGGGGTGAACACTGAAGCTTTCTTT
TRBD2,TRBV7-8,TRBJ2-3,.,CASSLFWGLAADPLDTQYF,TGTGCCAGCAGCTTATTTTGGGGACTAGCGGCGGACCCGCTAGATACGCAGTATTTT
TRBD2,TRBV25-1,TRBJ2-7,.,CASSGRGGYEQYF,TGTGCCAGCAGTGGCCGGGGGGGCTACGAGCAGTACTTC
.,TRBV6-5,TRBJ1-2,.,CASRGGALYGYTF,TGTGCCAGCAGAGGAGGGGCTCTCTATGGCTACACCTTC
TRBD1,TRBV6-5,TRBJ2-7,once,CASRTGTAYEQYF,TGTGCCAGCAGAACCGGGACAGCCTACGAGCAGTACTTC
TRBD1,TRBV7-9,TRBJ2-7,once,CASSLLRETGAYEQYF,TGTGCCAGCAGCTTACTACGGGAGACAGGGGCGTACGAGCAGTACTTC
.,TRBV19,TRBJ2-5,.,CASSIDPGGQTQYF,TGTGCCAGTAGTATAGATCCGGGGGGCCAGACCCAGTACTTC
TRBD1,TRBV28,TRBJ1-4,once,CASSTLGTGDEKLFF,TGTGCCAGCAGTACCCTAGGGACAGGGGATGAAAAACTGTTTTTT
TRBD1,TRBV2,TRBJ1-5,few,CASRRGQGQYSNQPQHF,TGTGCCAGCAGGAGGGGACAGGGTCAATATAGCAATCAGCCCCAGCATTTT
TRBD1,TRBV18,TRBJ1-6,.,CASSPLTGFNSPLHF,TGTGCCAGCTCACCTCTGACAGGGTTTAATTCACCCCTCCACTTT
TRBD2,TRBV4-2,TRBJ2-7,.,CASSPMLGLAGHEQYF,TGTGCCAGCAGCCCTATGTTGGGACTAGCGGGTCACGAGCAGTACTTC
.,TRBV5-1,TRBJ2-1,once,CASSLISSSYNEQFF,TGCGCCAGCAGCTTGATATCGAGCTCCTACAATGAGCAGTTCTTC
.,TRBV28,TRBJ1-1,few,CASSLTGSGTEAFF,TGTGCCAGCAGTTTAACGGGGTCAGGCACTGAAGCTTTCTTT
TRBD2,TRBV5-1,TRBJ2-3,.,CASSLAASGATSQYF,TGCGCCAGCAGCTTGGCCGCAAGCGGGGCCACATCGCAGTATTTT
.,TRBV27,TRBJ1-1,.,CASSPAGQSTEAFF,TGTGCCAGCAGCCCAGCCGGACAGTCCACTGAAGCTTTCTTT
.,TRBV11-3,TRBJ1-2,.,CASSLWLFGHTNGGYTF,TGTGCCAGCAGCTTATGGTTGTTTGGACACACAAACGGGGGCTACACCTTC
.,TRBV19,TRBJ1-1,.,CASSIEPASTEAFF,TGTGCCAGTAGTATAGAGCCCGCGAGCACTGAAGCTTTCTTT
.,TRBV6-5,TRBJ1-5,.,CASSYSGSNQPQHF,TGTGCCAGCAGTTACTCGGGCAGCAATCAGCCCCAGCATTTT
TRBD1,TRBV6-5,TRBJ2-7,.,CASTTTGGPYEQYF,TGTGCCAGCACCACGACAGGGGGGCCCTACGAGCAGTACTTC